This entry lists 20 T cell receptor beta chains sequenced from one sample in a study of T-cell memory formation after mild COVID-19 (dated by TCRdb to the early 2020s). The protocol used for the library was 5' RACE. Sequencing used an Illumina NovaSeq 6000. TCRdb reran the public reads through fastp at Q25 and MiXCR, keeping productive beta chains. Records with the same CDR3 protein are collapsed into one entry carrying the most frequent genes and DNA. This sample gives around 140,000 distinct CDR3 sequences in total; approximately 6% of them show up just once. The ten largest clonotypes hold around 1.9% of the sample. Sequences were obtained from PBMCs or a T cell subset sorted from them (not recorded which). The origin of the receptors is an adult woman who had mild COVID-19 (a few samples of this study predate the infection). The sample titles of this study are shuffled in the database, so cell type and time point are left out; the donor was told from shared clones.

This clonotype was observed many times. The rearrangement uses TRBV29-1 and TRBJ2-7, with 14 bases aligning to TRBD2. The ends lost 4 bases at V and 2 bases at J; junction bases unmatched: 16. The CDR3 has 19 residues. Germline CDR1 is SQVTM and CDR2 is ANQGSEA. Here the CDR3 reads CSVVRHTGTSGRKTYEQYF. In DNA, the CDR3 is TGCAGCGTTGTCCGACATACCGGGACTAGCGGGAGAAAGACCTACGAGCAGTACTTC.

This clonotype occurred a few times. J is TRBJ1-2 and V is TRBV2; maybe TRBD1 (5 bases). With 7 bases removed from V and 6 bases from J, the gap between germline ends came to 18 bases. There are 14 residues in the CDR3. CDR1 is SNHLY, CDR2 FYNNEI, per germline. The CDR3 is CASTSGGALNGYTF. CDR3 in DNA: TGTGCCAGCACCTCAGGAGGGGCGCTGAATGGCTACACCTTC.

This clonotype was found a few times. V and J are TRBV3-1 and TRBJ1-5; TRBD1 agrees at 7 bases. This CDR3 is built from 15 residues. Germline V CDR1 and CDR2: LGHDT, YNNKEL (reference sequence). Trimming removed 3 bases from V and 6 bases from J; junction bases left unmatched: 8. The CDR3 spells CASSQGRQGSQPQHF. CDR3 sequence (DNA): TGTGCCAGCAGCCAGGGAAGACAGGGTAGTCAGCCCCAGCATTTT.

This clonotype was counted once. The chain carries TRBV2 and TRBJ2-3, with D possibly TRBD1 on 5 matching bases. Trimming pared 5 bases from V and 1 base from J, leaving 22 bases between. The CDR3 consists of 18 residues. CDR1 and CDR2 (germline): SNHLY, FYNNEI. In DNA, the CDR3 is TGTGCCAGCAGTAAGGGCCCCCCAGGGAACACTGGCACAGATACGCAGTATTTT. Translating it yields CASSKGPPGNTGTDTQYF.

This clonotype has more than one count but fewer than ten. The V and J genes are TRBV19 and TRBJ1-2; tentative D call: TRBD1 (5 bases). V was shortened by 5 bases and J by 4 bases, with 14 bases between the two germline ends. CDR1 and CDR2 (germline): LNHDA, SQIVND (reference sequence). The CDR3 sequence is 14 residues long. CDR3 sequence reads: CASSAGTGSYGYTF. The CDR3 DNA follows: TGTGCCAGTAGTGCAGGGACCGGGTCCTATGGCTACACCTTC.

Many counts were recorded for this clonotype. The rearrangement uses TRBV5-1 and TRBJ2-1; D is unclear. The CDR3 spans 12 residues. Trimming stripped 0 bases from V and 15 bases from J, with 13 bases between. Germline assignment: CDR1 SGHRS and CDR2 YFSETQ. The CDR3 region has the DNA TGCGCCAGCAGCTTGGCCGACCAAACTCGGTTCTTC. Protein: CASSLADQTRFF.

In its sample, this clonotype was seen many times. This rearrangement joins TRBV5-1 to TRBJ2-3, with D possibly being TRBD2 (6 bases). The CDR3 totals 14 residues. CDR1 and CDR2 from the germline V gene are SGHRS and YFSETQ. Trimming took off 5 bases at V and 3 bases at J, with 13 bases between the two ends. CDR3 loop: CASSLIGRTDTQYF. The CDR3 DNA is TGCGCCAGCAGTCTAATCGGGAGAACAGATACGCAGTATTTT.

This rearrangement joins TRBV6-1 to TRBJ2-7, with D possibly TRBD1 on 5 matching bases. This CDR3 comprises 13 residues. CDR1 and CDR2 (germline): MNHNS, SASEGT. V was shortened by 4 bases and J by 3 bases, with 10 bases between the two germline ends. The DNA for the CDR3 is TGTGCCAGCAGTGCCGCAGGGAACTACGAGCAGTACTTC. It yields the protein CASSAAGNYEQYF.

Many counts were recorded for this clonotype. The chain uses TRBV24-1 and TRBJ2-7; 7 bases are a match to TRBD1. CDR3 size: 17 residues. V shed 5 bases and J 0 bases; nucleotides not matched to a gene: 12. Germline CDR1 and CDR2: KGHDR and SFDVKD. CDR3: CATSGWSTGQSSYEQYF. The CDR3 DNA reads as TGTGCCACCAGTGGTTGGTCAACGGGACAGAGCTCCTACGAGCAGTACTTC.

In its sample, this clonotype was seen many times. This rearrangement joins TRBV12-3 or TRBV12-4 to TRBJ2-7; 7 bases are shared with TRBD2. CDR3 length: 14 residues. With V trimmed by 5 bases and J by 2 bases, 6 bases remained unmatched. CDR3 amino acids: CASSPGTITYEQYF. The CDR3 DNA reads as TGTGCCAGCAGTCCCGGGACTATCACCTACGAGCAGTACTTC.

This clonotype was picked up many times. A read error may produce the germline difference seen at one junction end. V is TRBV12-3 or TRBV12-4 and J is TRBJ2-3, with 8 bases matching TRBD2. The CDR3 extends over 15 amino acids. The CDR3 loop reads CASAFVGGGTNTQYF. DNA of the CDR3: TGTGCCAGCGCTTTCGTCGGGGGGGGCACAAATACGCAGTATTTT.

This clonotype was seen only once. The gene calls are TRBV7-9 and TRBJ2-5; 7 bases map to TRBD1. With the DNA end fitting TRBJ2-7 better, the J assignment may be wrong. There are 13 residues in the CDR3. Per germline, CDR1 SEHNR and CDR2 FQNEAQ (reference sequence). The CDR3 DNA sequence: TGTGCCAGCAGCTTGACAGGGAGCATCGAGCAGTACTTC. Its translation: CASSLTGSIEQYF.

This clonotype was recorded a few times. The chain combines TRBV5-1 with TRBJ2-1, with 11 bases lining up with TRBD1. CDR3 length: 16 amino acids. V trimming: 4 bases; J trimming: 1 base; junction bases outside the gene matches: 4. Germline V gene lookup returns CDR1 SGHRS and CDR2 YFSETQ. The CDR3 sequence: CASSTGQGASYNEQFF. Written as DNA, the CDR3 is TGCGCCAGCAGCACTGGACAGGGGGCTTCCTACAATGAGCAGTTCTTC.

This rearrangement joins TRBV12-3 or TRBV12-4 to TRBJ2-3; the D gene could be TRBD1 or TRBD2 (5 bases each). The CDR3 runs to 16 residues. V was clipped by 3 bases and J by 5 bases, with 18 bases between them. CDR3 nucleotide sequence: TGTGCCAGCAGTTTCAGGGACCACCTATTCGGAGATACGCAGTATTTT. Its protein product is CASSFRDHLFGDTQYF.

This chain uses TRBV18 with TRBJ1-1; 9 bases are shared with TRBD1. V was pared by 4 bases and J by 1 base, with 1 base of the junction left unmatched. Per the germline V gene, CDR1 is KGHSH and CDR2 is LQKENI. CDR3 length equals 14 residues. The CDR3, as DNA: TGTGCCAGCTCACGGGGACAGGGGAACACTGAAGCTTTCTTT. Its protein is CASSRGQGNTEAFF.

This clonotype was counted a few times. This chain connects TRBV5-1 to TRBJ2-7; 10 bases align to TRBD2. Trimming took 4 bases from V and 6 from J; bases not matched to a gene: 13. The CDR3 sequence is 16 residues long. The germline CDR1 and CDR2 sequences are SGHRS and YFSETQ. The CDR3 loop reads CASSGIAGGFVREQYF. The CDR3 region has the DNA TGCGCCAGCAGCGGTATAGCGGGGGGCTTCGTACGCGAGCAGTACTTC.

In its sample, this clonotype was seen many times. The chain combines TRBV12-3 or TRBV12-4 with TRBJ2-7; D is unclear. The V and J ends lost 3 bases and 2 bases respectively, with 8 bases between them. The CDR3 loop spans 13 amino acids. The CDR3 is CASSLAPTYEQYF. The CDR3 DNA follows: TGTGCCAGCAGTTTGGCACCCACCTACGAGCAGTACTTC.

This clonotype was seen at least ten times. The chain carries TRBV2 and TRBJ2-1; no firm D call. V lost 5 bases to trimming and J lost 7 bases, with 18 bases between them. Germline values: CDR1 SNHLY, CDR2 FYNNEI. The CDR3 has 15 amino acids. The CDR3 is CASSTRPRTGNEQFF. The CDR3 nucleotides read TGTGCCAGCAGTACAAGACCACGTACGGGTAATGAGCAGTTCTTC.

The chain carries TRBV10-3 and TRBJ2-3; D unresolved. The CDR3 is 12 residues long. In germline, CDR1 is ENHRY, CDR2 SYGVKD. Trimming left V 0 bases short and J 5 bases short, with 3 bases between. The CDR3 sequence is CAISESIDTQYF. The CDR3 DNA follows: TGTGCCATCAGTGAGTCAATAGATACGCAGTATTTT.

The sample holds many counts of this clonotype. The chain is built from TRBV12-3 or TRBV12-4 and TRBJ1-6; 9 positions match TRBD1. The CDR3 is made up of 15 amino acids. The junction had 7 bases not matched to a gene; V was cut back by 6 bases and J by 7 bases. The CDR3 loop is CASRPGQGYNSPLHF. Written as DNA, the CDR3 is TGTGCCAGCAGACCGGGACAGGGATACAATTCACCCCTCCACTTT.